Sequencing of this TCR beta chain was carried out in a study of Ad26.COV2.S vaccination and SARS-CoV-2 variants. Study-wide context: Ad26.COV2.S arm of COV1001 included the donor. The authors gave Ad26.COV2.S intramuscularly, either once or twice 56 days apart.

Concerning this clone: The antigen remains unidentified.

The CDR3 loop spans 14 amino acids. Germline lookup yields CDR1 SNHLY and CDR2 FYNNEI. Trimming removed 6 bases from V and 6 bases from J; junction bases left unmatched: 3. Whole-study findings and limits: Higher spike-specific TCR breadth was found in vaccine recipients than in placebo recipients. Across vaccine and placebo recipients, the breadth of non-spike TCRs was similar.

Treatment indicated: roughly 18 received Ad26.COV2.S at low or high dose, single or two shots; about 5 received placebo; per-sample allocation not given. Sampling happened 63 days after the first vaccine or placebo injection. TCRdb keeps only in-frame clones here, not all; method: immunoSEQ multiplex PCR. There are about 680,000 clones in the sample; 89% occur only once, and about 1.5% lies in the top ten. This sample comprised peripheral blood, obtained in a trial of Ad26.COV2.S vaccine versus placebo. The gene calls are TRBV2 and TRBJ2-1; 12 nucleotides align to TRBD1. The receptor's source is a person between 18 and 60 years old who received the Ad26.COV2.S COVID-19 vaccine or a placebo. This chain's CDR3 is CASSRDRGLNEQFF. In DNA form, the CDR3 reads TGTGCCAGCAGCCGGGACAGGGGGCTCAATGAGCAGTTCTTC. The whole variable domain, remainder taken from reference TRBV2 and TRBJ2-1, is EPEVTQTPSHQVTQMGQEVILRCVPISNHLYFYWYRQILGQKVEFLVSFYNNEISEKSEIFDDQFSVERPDGSNFTLKIRSTKLEDSAMYFCASSRDRGLNEQFFGPGTRLTVL.